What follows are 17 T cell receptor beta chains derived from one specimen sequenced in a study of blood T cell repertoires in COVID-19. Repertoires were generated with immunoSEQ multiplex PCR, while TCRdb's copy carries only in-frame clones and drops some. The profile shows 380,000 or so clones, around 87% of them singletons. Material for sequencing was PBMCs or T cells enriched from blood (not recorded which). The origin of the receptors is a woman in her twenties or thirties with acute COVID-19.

The CDR3, as DNA: TGTGCCAGCAGCCAAGGTCCCAAGAACACTGAAGCTTTCTTT. It yields the protein CASSQGPKNTEAFF. V usage is TRBV3-1 (or the pseudogene TRBV3-2) and J usage is TRBJ1-1, with D hard to call. The CDR3 runs 14 residues. Germline V gene sequence: CDR1 LGHDT, CDR2 YNNKEL (reference sequence). V was shortened by 1 base and J by 1 base, with 7 bases between the two germline ends.

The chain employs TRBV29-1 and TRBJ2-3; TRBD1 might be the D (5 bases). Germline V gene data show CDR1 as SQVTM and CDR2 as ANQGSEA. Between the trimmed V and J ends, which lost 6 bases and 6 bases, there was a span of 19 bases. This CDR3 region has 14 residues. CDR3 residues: CSVKQDPSSDTQYF. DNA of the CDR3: TGCAGCGTAAAACAGGACCCCTCCTCGGATACGCAGTATTTT.

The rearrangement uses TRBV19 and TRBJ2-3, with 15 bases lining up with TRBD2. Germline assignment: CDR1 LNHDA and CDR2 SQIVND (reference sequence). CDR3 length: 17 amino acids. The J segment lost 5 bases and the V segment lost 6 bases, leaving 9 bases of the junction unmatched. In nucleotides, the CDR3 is TGTGCCAGTAGCACCGGGACTAGCGGGGGGCGTTTAGATACGCAGTATTTT. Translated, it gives CASSTGTSGGRLDTQYF.

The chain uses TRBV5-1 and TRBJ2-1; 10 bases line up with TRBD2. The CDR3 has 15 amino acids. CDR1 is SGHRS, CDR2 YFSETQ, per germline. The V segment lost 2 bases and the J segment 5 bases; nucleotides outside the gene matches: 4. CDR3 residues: CASSFGGTSDNEQFF. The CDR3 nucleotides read TGCGCCAGCAGCTTCGGCGGGACTAGCGACAATGAGCAGTTCTTC.

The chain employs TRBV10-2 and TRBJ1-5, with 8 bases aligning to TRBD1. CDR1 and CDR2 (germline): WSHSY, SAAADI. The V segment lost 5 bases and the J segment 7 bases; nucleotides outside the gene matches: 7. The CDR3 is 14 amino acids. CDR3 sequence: CASSPRTGNQPQHF. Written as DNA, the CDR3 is TGCGCCAGCAGTCCGAGGACAGGGAACCAGCCCCAGCATTTT.

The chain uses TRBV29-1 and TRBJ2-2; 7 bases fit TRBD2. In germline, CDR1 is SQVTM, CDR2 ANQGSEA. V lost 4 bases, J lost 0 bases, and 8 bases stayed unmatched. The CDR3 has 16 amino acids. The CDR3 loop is CSVGKLAWANTGELFF. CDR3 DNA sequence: TGCAGCGTTGGGAAACTAGCGTGGGCGAACACCGGGGAGCTGTTTTTT.

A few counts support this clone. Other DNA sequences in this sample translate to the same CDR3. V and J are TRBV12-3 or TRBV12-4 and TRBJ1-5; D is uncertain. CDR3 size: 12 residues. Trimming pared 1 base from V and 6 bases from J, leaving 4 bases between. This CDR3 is CASSLGSQPQHF. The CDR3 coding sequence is TGTGCCAGCAGTTTAGGTAGTCAGCCCCAGCATTTT.

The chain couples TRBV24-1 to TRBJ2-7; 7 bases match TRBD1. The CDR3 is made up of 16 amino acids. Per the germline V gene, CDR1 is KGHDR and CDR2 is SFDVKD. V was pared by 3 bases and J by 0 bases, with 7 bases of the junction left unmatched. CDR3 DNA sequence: TGTGCCACCAGTGATCCAAGACCAGGGGGCTCCTACGAGCAGTACTTC. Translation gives CATSDPRPGGSYEQYF.

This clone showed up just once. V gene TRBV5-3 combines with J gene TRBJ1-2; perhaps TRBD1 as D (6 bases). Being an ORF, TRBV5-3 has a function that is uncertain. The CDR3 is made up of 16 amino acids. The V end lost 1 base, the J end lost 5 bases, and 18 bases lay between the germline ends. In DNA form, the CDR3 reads TGTGCCAGAAGCTTGTCTCGGACAGCAGTTAGATATGGCTACACCTTC. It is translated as CARSLSRTAVRYGYTF.

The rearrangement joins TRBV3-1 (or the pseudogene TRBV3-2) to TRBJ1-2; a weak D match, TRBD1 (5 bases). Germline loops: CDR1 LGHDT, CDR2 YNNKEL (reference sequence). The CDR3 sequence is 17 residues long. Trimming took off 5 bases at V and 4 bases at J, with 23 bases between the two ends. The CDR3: CASSTTESGIWGYGYTF. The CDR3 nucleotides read TGTGCCAGCAGCACTACCGAGTCAGGGATCTGGGGCTATGGCTACACCTTC.

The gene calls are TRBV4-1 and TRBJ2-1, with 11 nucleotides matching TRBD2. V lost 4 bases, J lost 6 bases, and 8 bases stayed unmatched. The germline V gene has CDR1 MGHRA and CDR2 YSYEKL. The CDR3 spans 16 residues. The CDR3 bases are TGCGCCAGCAGCCGAGCGACTAGCGGGGTAACCAATGAGCAGTTCTTC. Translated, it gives CASSRATSGVTNEQFF.

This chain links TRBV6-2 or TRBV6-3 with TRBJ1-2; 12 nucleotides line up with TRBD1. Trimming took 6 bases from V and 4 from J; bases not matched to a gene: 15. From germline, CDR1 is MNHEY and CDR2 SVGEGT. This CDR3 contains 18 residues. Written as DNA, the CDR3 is TGTGCCAGCAGCCGCTCTATGCCGGGACAGGGGGCACTCTATGGCTACACCTTC. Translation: CASSRSMPGQGALYGYTF.

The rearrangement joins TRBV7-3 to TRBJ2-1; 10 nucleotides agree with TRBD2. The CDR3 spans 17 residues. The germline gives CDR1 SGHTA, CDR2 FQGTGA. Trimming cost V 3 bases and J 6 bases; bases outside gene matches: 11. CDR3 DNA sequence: TGTGCCAGCAGCTTCGCAGCGGGGGGGAGGTTTGGCAATGAGCAGTTCTTC. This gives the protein CASSFAAGGRFGNEQFF.

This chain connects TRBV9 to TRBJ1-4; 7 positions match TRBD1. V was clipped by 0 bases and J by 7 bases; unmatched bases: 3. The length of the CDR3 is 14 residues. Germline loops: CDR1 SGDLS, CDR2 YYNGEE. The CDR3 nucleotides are TGTGCCAGCAGCGTAGGGGGGACAGCTGAAAAACTGTTTTTT. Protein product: CASSVGGTAEKLFF.

The DNA for the CDR3 is TGTGCCAGCAGCCCCCGGGACAGGGACACTGAAGCTTTCTTT. Translation gives CASSPRDRDTEAFF. The gene calls are TRBV7-9 and TRBJ1-1, with 9 bases matching TRBD1. V was clipped by 5 bases and J by 3 bases; unmatched bases: 4. CDR1 is SEHNR, CDR2 FQNEAQ, per germline (reference sequence). This CDR3 spans 14 amino acids. The variable domain in full, with the rest retrieved from reference TRBV7-9 and TRBJ1-1, is DTGVSQNPRHKITKRGQNVTFRCDPISEHNRLYWYRQTLGQGPEFLTYFQNEAQLEKSRLLSDRFSAERPKGSFSTLEIQRTEQGDSAMYLCASSPRDRDTEAFFGQGTRLTVV.

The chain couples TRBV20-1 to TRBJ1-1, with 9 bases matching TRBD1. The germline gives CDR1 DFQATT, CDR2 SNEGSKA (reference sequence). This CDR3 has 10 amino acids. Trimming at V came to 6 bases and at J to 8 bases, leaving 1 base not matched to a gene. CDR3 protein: CSAGTGEAFF. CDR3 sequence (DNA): TGCAGTGCAGGGACAGGGGAAGCTTTCTTT.

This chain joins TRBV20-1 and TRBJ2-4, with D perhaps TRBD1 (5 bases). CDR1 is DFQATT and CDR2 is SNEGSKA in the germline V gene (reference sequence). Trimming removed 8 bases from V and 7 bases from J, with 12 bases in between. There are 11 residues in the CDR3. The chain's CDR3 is CSKRWGNIQYF. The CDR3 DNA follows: TGCAGTAAGAGGTGGGGCAACATTCAGTACTTC.